This is a list of T cell receptor beta chains from one sample in a study of blood T cell repertoires in COVID-19. Generated by immunoSEQ multiplex PCR, the TCRdb table keeps only in-frame clones and is missing some. The table shows about 170,000 clones, with roughly 86% occurring only once. Sequencing was done on a sample of peripheral blood. These receptors came from a woman of 80 years or more with COVID-19, enrolled during active disease. Each CDR3 is given with its conserved first and last residue.

>TRBV14|TRBJ2-7
CASSQGRGLAGRRNEQYF
>TRBV20-1|TRBJ2-7
CSPRLVDEQYF
>TRBV9|TRBJ2-2
CASSSRAGTSPFTGELFF
>TRBV20-1|TRBJ2-2
CSASGGRGAGELFF
>TRBV20-1|TRBJ1-4
CSASPEPGGEKLFF
>TRBV27|TRBJ2-7
CASSFLRLAGGNEQYF
>TRBV18|TRBJ2-7
CASSPEALSTYEQYF
>TRBV29-1|TRBJ1-1
CSVGVRRDDRVNTEAFF
>TRBV3-1/TRBV3-2|TRBJ2-7
CASSPKAGGPYEQYF
>TRBV18|TRBJ1-2
CASSPWTGRDYGYTF